The sequence of this TCR beta chain was determined in a study of graft-versus-host responses after intestinal transplantation. For the study at large: All recipients were transplanted with multivisceral, liver-intestinal, or isolated intestinal grafts.

TCRdb keeps only in-frame clones here, not all; method: immunoSEQ multiplex PCR. Of under 90,000 clones detected, about 90% appear once; the ten largest clones hold 4% to 5%. Overall study findings and caveats: Early post-transplant HvG declines were associated with peak circulating GvH clone levels.

Between the trimmed V and J ends, which lost 4 bases and 2 bases, there was a span of 11 bases. The CDR3 covers 15 residues. Germline V lookup: CDR1 SGHTA, CDR2 FQGNSA. Concerning this clone: Its antigen is currently unknown.

The sequenced sample was unstimulated CD8+ T cells sorted from spleen or lymph node cells, obtained before transplant. This sequence was found in a human donor who was the organ donor for an intestinal transplant. The chain links TRBV7-2 to TRBJ2-2; D is perhaps TRBD1 (6 bases). The CDR3 sequence is CASSSGTPNTGELFF. The DNA of the CDR3 is TGTGCCAGCAGCTCCGGGACACCCAACACCGGGGAGCTGTTTTTT.